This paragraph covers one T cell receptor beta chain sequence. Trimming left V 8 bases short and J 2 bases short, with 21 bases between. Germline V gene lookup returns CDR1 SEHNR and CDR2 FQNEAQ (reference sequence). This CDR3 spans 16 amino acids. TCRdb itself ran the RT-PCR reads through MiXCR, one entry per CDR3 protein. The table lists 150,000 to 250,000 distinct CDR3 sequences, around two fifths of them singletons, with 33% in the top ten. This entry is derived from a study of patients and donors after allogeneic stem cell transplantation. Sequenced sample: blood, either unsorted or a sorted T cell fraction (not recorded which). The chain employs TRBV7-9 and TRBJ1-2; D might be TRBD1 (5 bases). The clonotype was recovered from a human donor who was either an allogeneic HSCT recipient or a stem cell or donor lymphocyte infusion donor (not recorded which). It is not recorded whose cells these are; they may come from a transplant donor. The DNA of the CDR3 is TGTGCCAGCCGCTCAGGAGGGCAGGGCGAAAACTATGGCTACACCTTC. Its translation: CASRSGGQGENYGYTF.